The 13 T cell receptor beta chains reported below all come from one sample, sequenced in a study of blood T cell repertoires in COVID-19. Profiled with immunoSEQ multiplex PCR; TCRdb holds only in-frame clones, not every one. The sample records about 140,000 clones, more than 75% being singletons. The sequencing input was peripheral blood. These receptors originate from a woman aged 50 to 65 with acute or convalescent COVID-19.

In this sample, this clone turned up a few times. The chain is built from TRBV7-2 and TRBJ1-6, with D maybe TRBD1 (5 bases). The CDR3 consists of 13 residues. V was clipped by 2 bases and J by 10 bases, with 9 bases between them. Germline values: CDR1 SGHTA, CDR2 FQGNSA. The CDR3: CASSLQGRSPLHF. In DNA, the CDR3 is TGTGCCAGCAGCTTACAGGGTCGATCACCCCTCCACTTT.

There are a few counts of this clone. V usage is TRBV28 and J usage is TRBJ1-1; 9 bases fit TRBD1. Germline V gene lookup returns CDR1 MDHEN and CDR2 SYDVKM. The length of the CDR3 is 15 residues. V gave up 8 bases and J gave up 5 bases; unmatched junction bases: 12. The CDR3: CASGENRGRATEAFF. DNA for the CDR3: TGTGCCAGCGGAGAGAACAGGGGGCGAGCTACTGAAGCTTTCTTT.

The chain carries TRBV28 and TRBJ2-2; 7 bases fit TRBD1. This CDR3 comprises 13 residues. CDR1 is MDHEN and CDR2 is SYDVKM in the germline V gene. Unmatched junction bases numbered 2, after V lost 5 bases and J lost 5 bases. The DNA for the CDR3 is TGTGCCAGCAGTAGACAGGGAACCGGGGAGCTGTTTTTT. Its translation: CASSRQGTGELFF.

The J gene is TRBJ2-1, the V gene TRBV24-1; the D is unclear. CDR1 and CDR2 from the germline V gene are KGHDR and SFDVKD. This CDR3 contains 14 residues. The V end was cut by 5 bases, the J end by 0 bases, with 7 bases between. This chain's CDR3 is CATSGRGSYNEQFF. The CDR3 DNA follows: TGTGCCACCAGTGGACGCGGCTCCTACAATGAGCAGTTCTTC.

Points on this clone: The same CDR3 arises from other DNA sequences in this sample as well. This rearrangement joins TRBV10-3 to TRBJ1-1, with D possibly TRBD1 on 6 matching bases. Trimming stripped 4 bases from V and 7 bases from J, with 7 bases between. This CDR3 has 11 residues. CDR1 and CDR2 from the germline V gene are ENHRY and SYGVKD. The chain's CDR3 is CAISADSEAFF. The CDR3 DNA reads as TGTGCCATCAGTGCGGACAGTGAAGCTTTCTTT.

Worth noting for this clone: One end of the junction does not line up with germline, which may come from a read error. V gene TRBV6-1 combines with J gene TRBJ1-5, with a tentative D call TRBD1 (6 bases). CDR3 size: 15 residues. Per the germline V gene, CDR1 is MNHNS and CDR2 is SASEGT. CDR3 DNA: TGTGCCAGCAGCGAAGGCAGGGGCCAGGATCAGCCCCAGCATTTT. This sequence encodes CASSEGRGQDQPQHF.

The CDR3 nucleotides are TGTGCCAGCAGCCAAGAAACCCTACACGGGAGAATGAACACTGAAGCTTTCTTT. It encodes CASSQETLHGRMNTEAFF. The rearrangement links TRBV3-1 (or the pseudogene TRBV3-2) to TRBJ1-1; no firm D call. CDR1 LGHDT and CDR2 YNNKEL come from the germline V gene (reference sequence). V gave up 0 bases and J gave up 0 bases, with 17 bases separating them. This CDR3 has 18 residues.

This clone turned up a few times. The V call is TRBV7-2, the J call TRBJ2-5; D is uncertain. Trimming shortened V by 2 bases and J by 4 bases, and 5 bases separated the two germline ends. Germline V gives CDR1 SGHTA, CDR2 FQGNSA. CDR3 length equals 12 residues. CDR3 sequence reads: CASSLLAETQYF. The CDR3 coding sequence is TGTGCCAGCAGCTTATTGGCAGAGACCCAGTACTTC.

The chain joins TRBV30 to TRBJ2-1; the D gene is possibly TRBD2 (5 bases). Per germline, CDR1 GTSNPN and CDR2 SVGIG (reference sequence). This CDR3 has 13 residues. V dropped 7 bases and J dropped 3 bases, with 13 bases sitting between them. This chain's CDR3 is CASKRGGYNEQFF. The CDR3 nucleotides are TGTGCCTCAAAACGGGGTGGCTACAATGAGCAGTTCTTC.

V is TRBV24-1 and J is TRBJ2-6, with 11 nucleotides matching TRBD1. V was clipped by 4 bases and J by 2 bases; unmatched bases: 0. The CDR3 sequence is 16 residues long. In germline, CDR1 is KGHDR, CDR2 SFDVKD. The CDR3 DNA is TGTGCCACCAGTGAGGGACAGGGGGCTGGGGCCAACGTCCTGACTTTC. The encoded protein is CATSEGQGAGANVLTF.

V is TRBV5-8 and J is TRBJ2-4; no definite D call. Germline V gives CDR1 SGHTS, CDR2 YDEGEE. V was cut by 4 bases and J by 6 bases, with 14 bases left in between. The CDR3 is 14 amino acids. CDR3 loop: CASSTAVFANIQYF. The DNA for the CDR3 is TGTGCCAGCAGCACGGCGGTTTTCGCAAACATTCAGTACTTC.

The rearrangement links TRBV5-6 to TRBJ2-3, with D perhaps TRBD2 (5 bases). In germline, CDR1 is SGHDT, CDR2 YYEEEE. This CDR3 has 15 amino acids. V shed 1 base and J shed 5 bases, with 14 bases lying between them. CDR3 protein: CASSLRRGAGDTQYF. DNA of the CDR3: TGTGCCAGCAGCTTGAGGCGCGGTGCGGGAGATACGCAGTATTTT.

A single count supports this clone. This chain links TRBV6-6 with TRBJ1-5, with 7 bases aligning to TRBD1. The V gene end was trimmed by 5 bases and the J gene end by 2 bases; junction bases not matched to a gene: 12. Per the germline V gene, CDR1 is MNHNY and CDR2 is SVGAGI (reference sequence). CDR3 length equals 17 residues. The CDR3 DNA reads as TGTGCCAGCAGTCGTCCAACAGGGGAGGCGGGCAATCAGCCCCAGCATTTT. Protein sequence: CASSRPTGEAGNQPQHF.